This T cell receptor (beta chain) was sequenced for a study of early T cells in non-severe SARS-CoV-2 infection. V was trimmed by 5 bases and J by 14 bases, leaving 13 bases between them. CDR1 MDHEN and CDR2 SYDVKM come from the germline V gene. The CDR3 extends over 12 amino acids. In TCRdb, the 5' RACE reads were re-called with MiXCR into one record per CDR3 protein. The table has approximately 65,000 distinct CDR3 sequences, around 11% seen once. This clonotype came up a few times. The sequences come from whole blood, collected at baseline. The receptor was derived from an adult who was a healthcare worker with PCR-confirmed SARS-CoV-2 infection or an uninfected control (not recorded which). The rearrangement joins TRBV28 to TRBJ1-6; D is unclear. The CDR3 region is CASSSGKGSLHF. The CDR3 DNA is TGTGCCAGCAGTAGCGGTAAAGGATCCCTCCACTTT.